Sequencing of this TCR beta chain was carried out in a study of immune evolution from preneoplasia to lung adenocarcinoma. Data came from immunoSEQ multiplex PCR; TCRdb stores just in-frame clones and leaves some out. The sample consists of several thousand clones, around 81% of them appearing once. Trimming left V 1 base short and J 1 base short, with 4 bases between. CDR1 is LNHNV and CDR2 is YYDKDF in the germline V gene (reference sequence). The CDR3 length is 13 residues. A remark on this clone: No antigen is known for it.

Regarding the study as a whole: KRAS-mutant nodules had the highest T cell clonality. Later-stage lesions seemingly showed higher T cell density and diversity than normal lung.

The chain joins TRBV15 to TRBJ1-1; D gene uncertain. The sequence derives from a person between 45 and 65 years old with lung adenocarcinoma. Sequencing was done on a sample of FFPE invasive lung adenocarcinoma tissue. The CDR3 loop is CATSRGPNTEAFF. In DNA form, the CDR3 reads TGTGCCACCAGCAGAGGGCCGAACACTGAAGCTTTCTTT.